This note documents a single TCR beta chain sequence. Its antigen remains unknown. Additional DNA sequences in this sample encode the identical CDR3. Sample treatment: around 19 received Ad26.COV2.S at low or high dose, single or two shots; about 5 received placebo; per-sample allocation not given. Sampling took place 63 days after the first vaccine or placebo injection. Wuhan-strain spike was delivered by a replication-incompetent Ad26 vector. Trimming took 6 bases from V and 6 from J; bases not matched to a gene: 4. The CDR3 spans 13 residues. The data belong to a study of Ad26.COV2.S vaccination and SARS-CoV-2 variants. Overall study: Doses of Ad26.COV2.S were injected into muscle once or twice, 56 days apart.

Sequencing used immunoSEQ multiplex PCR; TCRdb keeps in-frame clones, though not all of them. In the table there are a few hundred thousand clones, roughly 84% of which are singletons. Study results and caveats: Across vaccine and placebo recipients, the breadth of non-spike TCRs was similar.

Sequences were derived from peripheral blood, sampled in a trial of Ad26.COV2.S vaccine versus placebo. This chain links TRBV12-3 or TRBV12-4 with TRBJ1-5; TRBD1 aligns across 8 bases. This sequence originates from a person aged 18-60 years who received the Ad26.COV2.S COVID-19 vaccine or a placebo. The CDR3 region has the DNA TGTGCCAGCAGCAGACAGGGGAGTCAGCCCCAGCATTTT. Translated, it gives CASSRQGSQPQHF.